This T cell receptor (beta chain) was sequenced in a study of cytomegalovirus exposure and HLA in healthy donors. Study-wide context: A previous analysis identified approximately 120 million unique TCR beta sequences derived from about 180 million T cells. General study points: The classifier reportedly diagnosed cytomegalovirus status with high specificity and sensitivity. In a later analysis, most CMV-associated TCR beta chains appeared HLA-restricted. Cytomegalovirus-associated TCR beta chains were listed, numbering over 150.

This CDR3 is 15 amino acids long. V trimming: 4 bases; J trimming: 5 bases; junction bases outside the gene matches: 9. CDR1 is MNHEY, CDR2 SVGAGI, per germline. Comment on this clone: Its antigen is unknown. Other nucleotide sequences in the sample specify the same CDR3.

Primers included in the PCR were 60 Vbeta and 13 Jbeta primers. Data came from immunoSEQ multiplex PCR; TCRdb stores just in-frame clones and leaves some out. The sample table includes 150,000 to 200,000 clones. Sample: PBMCs. This sequence joins TRBV6-5 and TRBJ2-3; 7 bases map to TRBD2. This receptor was taken from a man aged 30 to 45 in good health and CMV-seronegative. CDR3 sequence (DNA): TGTGCCAGCAGTTCGCAAGGCGCGGGAGAAGATACGCAGTATTTT. This encodes CASSSQGAGEDTQYF.